The present T cell receptor (beta chain) was sequenced within a study of blood T cell dynamics during melanoma immunotherapy. Study-level background: Metastatic melanoma patients received first-line pembrolizumab or nivolumab plus ipilimumab.

Whole-study findings and limits: Whether repertoire-driving clones were melanoma-specific could not be determined.

Concerning this clone itself: Its target is unknown.

Time point noted: pre-treatment baseline. Blood was drawn before treatment and at week 3 after checkpoint blockade. Response was assessed by RECIST 1.1 at 12 weeks, except a couple of rapid progressors. Profiling relied on immunoSEQ multiplex PCR, and the TCRdb table lists in-frame clones only, not all of them. The sample lists 8,500 to 14,000 clones, roughly 85% seen once, with 15% to 20% in the top ten. V lost 2 bases, J lost 4 bases, and 7 bases stayed unmatched. CDR1 ENHRY and CDR2 SYGVKD come from the germline V gene. The CDR3 sequence is 16 residues long. The material was blood, obtained from a patient treated with checkpoint blockade. The clonotype was recovered from a human donor with melanoma. V is TRBV10-3 and J is TRBJ2-2; 7 bases map to TRBD1. CDR3 loop: CAISERDRTSTGELFF. The CDR3 region has the DNA TGTGCCATCAGTGAGCGGGACAGAACCTCCACCGGGGAGCTGTTTTTT.